This is a list of T cell receptor beta chains from one sample in a study of hypomethylating agent response in myelodysplastic syndrome. Measured with immunoSEQ multiplex PCR; TCRdb has only the in-frame clones, and not every one. Of roughly 5,000 clones detected, under 90% appear once; the ten largest clones hold 25% to 30%. Sequenced material: bone marrow, taken before or after starting hypomethylating agent treatment for myelodysplastic syndrome (not recorded which). The receptors come from a human donor with myelodysplastic syndrome. CDR3s include the opening cysteine and the closing phenylalanine or tryptophan. D genes are given only for firm matches. Clone size is shown for a subset of rows, as once, few, many or a class of expanded clone.

j_gene: TRBJ1-1
v_gene: TRBV28
len: 13
d_gene: .
abundance: .
CDR3aa: CASKPGQNTEAFF
CDR3nt: TGTGCCAGCAAACCAGGGCAGAACACTGAAGCTTTCTTT

j_gene: TRBJ2-3
v_gene: TRBV4-1
len: 11
d_gene: .
abundance: few
CDR3aa: CASSRGDTQYF
CDR3nt: TGCGCCAGCAGCCGCGGAGATACGCAGTATTTT

j_gene: TRBJ1-2
v_gene: TRBV7-3
len: 14
d_gene: .
abundance: .
CDR3aa: CASSPPRRYYGYTF
CDR3nt: TGTGCCAGCAGCCCCCCCAGGAGGTACTATGGCTACACCTTC

j_gene: TRBJ2-1
v_gene: TRBV19
len: 15
d_gene: TRBD2
abundance: .
CDR3aa: CATRGLAGSYNEQFF
CDR3nt: TGTGCCACCCGGGGACTAGCGGGGAGCTACAATGAGCAGTTCTTC

j_gene: TRBJ2-3
v_gene: TRBV19
len: 16
d_gene: .
abundance: .
CDR3aa: CASSIQGWVPTDTQYF
CDR3nt: TGTGCCAGTAGTATACAGGGTTGGGTACCCACAGATACGCAGTATTTT

j_gene: TRBJ1-6
v_gene: TRBV6-1
len: 14
d_gene: TRBD1
abundance: few
CDR3aa: CASQGQDYNSPLHF
CDR3nt: TGTGCCAGCCAGGGACAGGACTATAATTCACCCCTCCACTTT

j_gene: TRBJ1-3
v_gene: TRBV5-6
len: 15
d_gene: .
abundance: few
CDR3aa: CASSLGGFSGNTIYF
CDR3nt: TGTGCCAGCAGCTTGGGAGGGTTCTCTGGAAACACCATATATTTT

j_gene: TRBJ2-7
v_gene: TRBV11-2
len: 16
d_gene: .
abundance: .
CDR3aa: CASSLGILGRSHEQYF
CDR3nt: TGTGCCAGCAGCTTAGGTATTTTGGGCAGGAGCCACGAGCAGTACTTC

j_gene: TRBJ1-2
v_gene: TRBV11-2
len: 12
d_gene: .
abundance: .
CDR3aa: CASSLVRTGYTF
CDR3nt: TGTGCCAGCAGCTTAGTTAGAACGGGCTACACCTTC

j_gene: TRBJ2-5
v_gene: TRBV7-8
len: 15
d_gene: .
abundance: once
CDR3aa: CASSDDTQKISAQYF
CDR3nt: TGTGCCAGCAGCGATGATACACAGAAAATCTCGGCCCAGTACTTC

j_gene: TRBJ2-2
v_gene: TRBV6-5
len: 15
d_gene: TRBD1
abundance: .
CDR3aa: CASSRDRGHTGELFF
CDR3nt: TGTGCCAGCAGTAGAGACAGGGGTCACACCGGGGAGCTGTTTTTT

j_gene: TRBJ2-7
v_gene: TRBV5-4
len: 13
d_gene: .
abundance: .
CDR3aa: CASSLGDTYEQYF
CDR3nt: TGTGCCAGCAGCTTGGGGGACACCTACGAGCAGTACTTC

j_gene: TRBJ2-7
v_gene: TRBV29-1
len: 13
d_gene: TRBD1
abundance: .
CDR3aa: CSAGQGDSHEQYF
CDR3nt: TGCAGCGCGGGACAGGGGGACTCCCACGAGCAGTACTTC

j_gene: TRBJ1-5
v_gene: TRBV5-8
len: 15
d_gene: .
abundance: few
CDR3aa: CASSLRGTGNQPQHF
CDR3nt: TGTGCCAGCAGCTTGCGGGGCACCGGCAATCAGCCCCAGCATTTT

j_gene: TRBJ2-2
v_gene: TRBV11-2
len: 15
d_gene: TRBD2
abundance: .
CDR3aa: CASSRGGPNTGELFF
CDR3nt: TGTGCCAGCAGCCGGGGGGGGCCTAACACCGGGGAGCTGTTTTTT

j_gene: TRBJ1-1
v_gene: TRBV9
len: 14
d_gene: .
abundance: .
CDR3aa: CASRPGAGTTEAFF
CDR3nt: TGTGCCAGCAGGCCAGGAGCGGGGACGACTGAAGCTTTCTTT

j_gene: TRBJ2-3
v_gene: TRBV29-1
len: 13
d_gene: .
abundance: .
CDR3aa: CSVAYRATDTQYF
CDR3nt: TGCAGCGTTGCGTATAGGGCGACAGATACGCAGTATTTT

j_gene: TRBJ2-7
v_gene: TRBV11-3
len: 12
d_gene: .
abundance: .
CDR3aa: CASSLGEKEQYF
CDR3nt: TGTGCCAGCAGCTTAGGTGAGAAGGAGCAGTACTTC

j_gene: TRBJ2-3
v_gene: TRBV5-8
len: 16
d_gene: TRBD2
abundance: .
CDR3aa: CASSSIAGGREDTQYF
CDR3nt: TGTGCCAGCAGCTCCATAGCGGGGGGGCGTGAAGATACGCAGTATTTT

j_gene: TRBJ1-1
v_gene: TRBV6-1
len: 11
d_gene: .
abundance: .
CDR3aa: CASGSRGGAFF
CDR3nt: TGTGCCAGCGGAAGCAGGGGAGGAGCTTTCTTT

j_gene: TRBJ2-7
v_gene: TRBV5-1
len: 17
d_gene: TRBD1
abundance: .
CDR3aa: CASSSTGKSGPSYEQYF
CDR3nt: TGCGCCAGCAGCTCGACAGGGAAGAGCGGTCCTTCCTACGAGCAGTACTTC

j_gene: TRBJ1-1
v_gene: TRBV4-2
len: 13
d_gene: .
abundance: .
CDR3aa: CASSQVPGTEAFF
CDR3nt: TGTGCCAGCAGCCAAGTCCCCGGGACAGAAGCTTTCTTT

j_gene: TRBJ1-6
v_gene: TRBV19
len: 15
d_gene: .
abundance: once
CDR3aa: CASSQQSSYNSPLHF
CDR3nt: TGTGCCAGTAGCCAACAGAGCTCCTATAATTCACCCCTCCACTTT

j_gene: TRBJ1-5
v_gene: TRBV28
len: 15
d_gene: TRBD1
abundance: .
CDR3aa: CASNLGQGLNQPQHF
CDR3nt: TGTGCCAGCAACTTGGGACAGGGACTCAATCAGCCCCAGCATTTT

j_gene: TRBJ2-3
v_gene: TRBV6-5
len: 12
d_gene: .
abundance: .
CDR3aa: CASSPQHDTQYF
CDR3nt: TGTGCCAGCAGCCCGCAGCACGATACGCAGTATTTT

j_gene: TRBJ2-1
v_gene: TRBV11-2
len: 14
d_gene: .
abundance: .
CDR3aa: CASSPGFLTDEQFF
CDR3nt: TGTGCCAGCAGCCCCGGATTTCTAACGGATGAGCAGTTCTTC

j_gene: TRBJ2-1
v_gene: TRBV6-6
len: 13
d_gene: .
abundance: once
CDR3aa: CASSYLDRESLFF
CDR3nt: TGTGCCAGCAGTTACCTCGACCGGGAGAGTCTGTTCTTC